These T cell receptor beta chains were read from a single sample in a study of CD4 and CD8 cells across lung adenocarcinoma regions. Using its own MiXCR run on the PCR reads, TCRdb lists one record per CDR3 protein. This sample has some 9,700 distinct CDR3 sequences, with about 50% found just once. What was sequenced was CD8+ T cells from the margin of a lung tumor. All receptors derive from a female donor with lung adenocarcinoma. The CD4 and CD8 labels of this study may be unreliable. Each CDR3 is given with its conserved first and last residue. D genes are given only for firm matches. Only part of the rows carry a size: once, few, many, or a class if the clone is expanded.

TRBJ2-3 NA TRBV6-1 TRBD1 CASSDPLPGGSTEEQYF TGTGCCAGCAGTGATCCACTCCCAGGGGGCAGCACCGAGGAGCAGTATTTT
TRBJ2-3 few TRBV20-1 TRBD2 CSAGVREVGTDTQYF TGCAGTGCTGGAGTGCGGGAGGTTGGCACAGATACGCAGTATTTT
TRBJ1-4 few TRBV10-1 NA CASSEKGGRKLFF TGCGCCAGCAGTGAGAAGGGCGGGAGAAAACTGTTTTTT
TRBJ2-4 once TRBV6-1 NA CASGVRSGAKDIQYF TGTGCCAGCGGTGTTAGGAGCGGAGCCAAAGACATCCAGTACTTC
TRBJ2-5 few TRBV7-7 NA CASSRVSGVREETQYF TGTGCCAGCAGCCGAGTTTCAGGGGTTAGGGAAGAGACCCAGTACTTC
TRBJ2-7 large TRBV27 NA CASSYVLAGTYEQYF TGTGCCAGCAGCTATGTACTAGCCGGAACCTACGAGCAGTACTTC
TRBJ1-2 NA TRBV7-2 NA CASSLWANNGDIF TGTGCCAGCAGCTTATGGGCTAACAATGGCGACATCTTC
TRBJ2-2 medium-sized TRBV6-1 NA CASSESASSGGELFF TGTGCCAGCAGTGAATCAGCCTCGAGCGGCGGGGAGCTGTTTTTT
TRBJ1-6 NA TRBV9 NA CASSVGDLSSYNSPLHF TGTGCCAGCAGCGTAGGGGACTTAAGCTCCTATAATTCACCCCTCCACTTT
TRBJ2-5 NA TRBV7-7 NA CASSLVFGGETQYF TGTGCTAGCAGCTTAGTATTTGGGGGAGAGACCCAGTACTTC
TRBJ2-7 NA TRBV6-1 TRBD2 CASREVAGGATETQYF TGTGCCAGCAGGGAAGTCGCGGGAGGGGCGACAGAGACGCAGTACTTC
TRBJ2-2 NA TRBV27 NA CASSSGLGAGELFF TGTGCCAGCAGTTCGGGCCTCGGGGCCGGGGAGCTGTTTTTT
TRBJ2-6 few TRBV6-1 NA CASSSPSQDSGANVLTF TGTGCCAGCAGCAGTCCCTCACAGGACTCTGGGGCCAACGTCCTGACTTTC
TRBJ2-5 NA TRBV6-1 NA CASSDPADGGQVKLF TGTGCCAGCAGTGATCCAGCAGACGGGGGCCAAGTCAAATTATTC
TRBJ2-1 NA TRBV19 NA CASSIAGTANEQFF TGTGCCAGTAGTATCGCGGGAACCGCCAATGAGCAGTTCTTC
TRBJ2-7 NA TRBV27 TRBD1 CASRSGDSLGEQYF TGTGCCAGCAGGTCCGGGGACAGCCTGGGCGAGCAGTACTTC
TRBJ1-1 NA TRBV28 NA CASSLTGKNTEAFF TGTGCCAGCAGCTTGACAGGAAAGAACACTGAAGCTTTCTTT
TRBJ2-7 NA TRBV6-5 NA CASNFGKGGPYEQYF TGTGCCAGCAATTTTGGAAAAGGGGGTCCCTACGAGCAGTACTTC
TRBJ1-1 many TRBV6-1 TRBD1 CASMDRGLNTEAFF TGTGCCAGTATGGACAGGGGGTTAAACACTGAAGCTTTCTTT
TRBJ2-4 NA TRBV27 NA CASRGCVEDIQYF TGTGCCAGCAGAGGCTGTGTCGAAGACATCCAGTACTTC
TRBJ2-2 medium-sized TRBV7-7 TRBD1 CASSLAPGQGTGELFF TGTGCCAGCAGCTTAGCACCGGGACAGGGAACCGGGGAGCTGTTTTTT
TRBJ2-4 NA TRBV6-5 NA CASSYSLAEFKDMQYF TGTGCCAGCAGTTACTCATTAGCGGAGTTCAAAGATATGCAGTATTTC